The sequence of this TCR beta chain was determined in a study of early T cells in non-severe SARS-CoV-2 infection. For the study at large: Whole-blood bulk RNA, unsorted, was sequenced, and chains were unpaired.

Germline lookup yields CDR1 SQVTM and CDR2 ANQGSEA. The germline V and J ends were trimmed by 7 bases and 4 bases, with 10 bases remaining between them. This CDR3 comprises 11 residues. The TCR library protocol attached unique molecular identifiers to the individual cDNA molecules. Each CDR3 protein is one row after TCRdb ran MiXCR on the 5' RACE reads. The profile shows approximately 60,000 distinct CDR3 sequences, approximately 12% of them singletons. The rearrangement joins TRBV29-1 to TRBJ1-1; D ambiguous. The sample comprised whole blood. The receptor comes from an adult who was a healthcare worker with PCR-confirmed SARS-CoV-2 infection or an uninfected control (not recorded which). Here the CDR3 reads CSALSFTEAFF. As DNA, the CDR3 is TGCAGCGCCCTGTCCTTCACTGAAGCTTTCTTT.